The 3 T cell receptor beta chains below come from one sample, sequenced in a study of blood T cell repertoires in COVID-19. Assay used: immunoSEQ multiplex PCR; TCRdb lists only in-frame clones, some missing. The sample has around 150,000 clones, approximately 85% seen once. Input material: peripheral blood. All receptors come from a man aged 40-50 years with acute or convalescent COVID-19.

There are a few counts of this clone. This rearrangement joins TRBV7-3 to TRBJ1-1; 8 bases are shared with TRBD1. Germline V gene data show CDR1 as SGHTA and CDR2 as FQGTGA. Trimming removed 10 bases from V and 8 bases from J; junction bases left unmatched: 9. The CDR3 sequence is 12 residues long. The CDR3 spells CATQGGGFEAFF. In DNA form, the CDR3 reads TGTGCCACACAGGGGGGCGGATTCGAAGCTTTCTTT.

This sequence joins TRBV27 and TRBJ2-3, with TRBD1 matching 9 bases. V was pared by 5 bases and J by 6 bases, with 9 bases of the junction left unmatched. This CDR3 is built from 15 residues. Germline lookup yields CDR1 MNHEY and CDR2 SMNVEV (reference sequence). CDR3 nucleotide sequence: TGTGCCAGCAGTCTCAAGGACAGGGGTGGGGATACGCAGTATTTT. Translating it yields CASSLKDRGGDTQYF.

V gene TRBV7-3 combines with J gene TRBJ2-3; 8 bases fit TRBD2. Germline loops: CDR1 SGHTA, CDR2 FQGTGA. This CDR3 region has 14 residues. V lost 0 bases, J lost 4 bases, and 0 bases stayed unmatched. For the CDR3, the DNA is TGTGCCAGCAGCTTAACCGGGGGGGCAGATACGCAGTATTTT. It is translated as CASSLTGGADTQYF.